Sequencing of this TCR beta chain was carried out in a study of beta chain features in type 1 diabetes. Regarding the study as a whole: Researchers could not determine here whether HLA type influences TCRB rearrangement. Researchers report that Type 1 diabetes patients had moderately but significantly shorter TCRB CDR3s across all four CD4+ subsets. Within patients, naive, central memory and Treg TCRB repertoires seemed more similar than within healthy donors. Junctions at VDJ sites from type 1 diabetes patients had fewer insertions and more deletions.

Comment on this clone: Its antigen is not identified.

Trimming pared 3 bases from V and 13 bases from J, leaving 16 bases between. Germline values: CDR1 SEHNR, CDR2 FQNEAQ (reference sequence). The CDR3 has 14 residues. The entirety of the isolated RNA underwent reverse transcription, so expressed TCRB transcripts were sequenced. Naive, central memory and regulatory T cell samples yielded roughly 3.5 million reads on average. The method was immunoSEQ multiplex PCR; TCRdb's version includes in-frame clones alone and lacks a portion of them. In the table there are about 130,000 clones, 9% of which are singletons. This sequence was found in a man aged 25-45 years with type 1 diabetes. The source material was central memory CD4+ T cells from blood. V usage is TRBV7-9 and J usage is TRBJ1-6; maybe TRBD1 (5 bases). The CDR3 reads CASSFEGARNPLHF. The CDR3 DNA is TGTGCCAGCAGCTTTGAAGGGGCCCGGAATCCCCTCCACTTT.